This T cell receptor (beta chain) was sequenced for a study of blood T cell repertoires in COVID-19. Study in general: Acute and convalescent COVID-19 samples came from the United States, Italy and Spain.

As originally analysed: Estimation of nucleated cell counts relied on the amplification of reference gene primers. Here immunoSEQ multiplex PCR was the method, and the copy in TCRdb shows in-frame clones only, minus some. For V, J and clone size, that table is used; D and trimming come from the DNA. There are 200,000 to 300,000 clones in the sample; approximately 86% occur only once, and roughly 3.5% lies in the top ten. This clone was seen more than once but under ten times. The CDR3 is 15 amino acids. CDR1 MNHEY and CDR2 SVGAGI come from the germline V gene. Trimming removed 6 bases at V and 9 bases at J, with 18 bases between. The participants were between about 18 and 90 years old and came from roughly 24 US areas. Cohorts were based on clinical histories the participants reported.

This chain joins TRBV6-5 and TRBJ1-6; D is uncertain. The sequence was collected from a woman in her 40s with acute COVID-19. Sequencing was carried out using PBMCs or T cells enriched from blood (not recorded which). CDR3 protein: CASSRIKELGSPLHF. In DNA form, the CDR3 reads TGTGCCAGCAGCCGAATAAAAGAGCTTGGTTCACCCCTCCACTTT.